These 18 T cell receptor beta chains came from one sample sequenced in a study of human T cells and chemical hapten exposure (dated by TCRdb to the early 2020s). Libraries were constructed by RACE. TCRdb records NextSeq 500 as the sequencer. TCRdb's own reprocessing of the public reads used fastp at Q25 and MiXCR and kept productive beta chains. CDR3 protein sequences are deduplicated, and each keeps its most common genes and DNA. The sample profile shows about 65,000 distinct CDR3 sequences; around 6.5% of them were found once. The leading ten clones occupy around 3.4% of the sample. Sample time point, as interpreted from the label and publication: healthy volunteer bleed at 6 weeks. Unfractionated whole blood was collected in Tempus Blood RNA tubes, and total RNA was extracted from that blood. The sample taken for sequencing was whole blood. The receptor source for this set is a female donor in good health. Some clones in this sample may be carry-over from other donors' samples.

The V gene is TRBV28, the J gene TRBJ2-7, with a weak D call TRBD1 (6 bases). The length of the CDR3 is 14 residues. Deletions cut 5 bases from V and 2 bases from J, with 13 bases between. The germline CDR1 and CDR2 sequences are MDHEN and SYDVKM. The CDR3 is CASSQYREPYEQYF. CDR3 coding DNA: TGTGCCAGCAGTCAATACAGGGAGCCCTACGAGCAGTACTTC.

This clonotype occurred many times. This rearrangement joins TRBV2 to TRBJ1-1; D remains ambiguous. The CDR3 loop spans 13 amino acids. Germline V lookup: CDR1 SNHLY, CDR2 FYNNEI. Trimming pared 8 bases from V and 6 bases from J, leaving 16 bases between. CDR3 DNA sequence: TGTGCCAGCCCCCGGGTCTCCGGTGCTGAAGCTTTCTTT. This translates into CASPRVSGAEAFF. The whole variable domain, remainder taken from reference TRBV2 and TRBJ1-1, is EPEVTQTPSHQVTQMGQEVILRCVPISNHLYFYWYRQILGQKVEFLVSFYNNEISEKSEIFDDQFSVERPDGSNFTLKIRSTKLEDSAMYFCASPRVSGAEAFFGQGTRLTVV.

This clonotype was found many times. The chain uses TRBV28 and TRBJ1-6; D may be TRBD1 (5 bases). The CDR3 is 13 residues long. The ends were cut back, 2 bases at V and 7 bases at J, with 6 bases in the middle. CDR1 is MDHEN and CDR2 is SYDVKM in the germline V gene. The CDR3 loop reads CASSLDRNSPLHF. The CDR3, as DNA: TGTGCCAGCAGTTTAGACAGAAATTCACCCCTCCACTTT. The variable domain in full, with the rest retrieved from reference TRBV28 and TRBJ1-6, is DVKVTQSSRYLVKRTGEKVFLECVQDMDHENMFWYRQDPGLGLRLIYFSYDVKMKEKGDIPEGYSVSREKKERFSLILESASTNQTSMYLCASSLDRNSPLHFGNGTRLTVT.

This clonotype was counted between two and nine times. This chain joins TRBV10-3 and TRBJ2-1, with 7 bases lining up with TRBD2. Germline V CDR1 and CDR2: ENHRY, SYGVKD. The ends lost 2 bases at V and 9 bases at J; junction bases unmatched: 13. This CDR3 comprises 16 residues. CDR3 sequence (DNA): TGTGCCATCAGTGAGCTGTGGGAGGGCCTAGGGACTGAGCAGTTCTTC. This gives the protein CAISELWEGLGTEQFF.

This clonotype was seen ten or more times. V gene TRBV21-1 combines with J gene TRBJ2-2. TRBV21-1 is a documented pseudogene. There are 13 residues in the CDR3. The CDR3 nucleotides are TGTGCCAGCACTCCGGCGTGGTCCGGGGAGCTGTTTTTT. It encodes CASTPAWSGELFF.

V gene TRBV30 combines with J gene TRBJ2-7; possible D gene TRBD2, 5 bases. V was shortened by 4 bases and J by 0 bases, with 19 bases between the two germline ends. The CDR3 runs to 16 residues. Germline V gene lookup returns CDR1 GTSNPN and CDR2 SVGIG (reference sequence). In DNA, the CDR3 is TGTGCCTGGATCCCACCGCGGGCGAGCCACTCCTACGAGCAGTACTTC. Translation gives CAWIPPRASHSYEQYF.

The chain combines TRBV3-1 with TRBJ2-4; 7 bases map to TRBD2. V lost 2 bases to trimming and J lost 0 bases; unmatched junction nucleotides: 10. CDR1 is LGHDT and CDR2 is YNNKEL in the germline V gene (reference sequence). The CDR3 is 18 residues long. CDR3 loop: CASSQHSGSPRAKNIQYF. The CDR3 nucleotides are TGTGCCAGCAGCCAACATAGCGGGTCGCCCCGAGCCAAAAACATTCAGTACTTC.

Many counts were recorded for this clonotype. The CDR3 region is CAISAGDTKGDYGYTF. As DNA, the CDR3 is TGTGCCATCAGTGCAGGGGACACCAAGGGGGACTATGGCTACACCTTC. The chain couples TRBV10-3 to TRBJ1-2; D is possibly TRBD1 (6 bases). Trimming shortened V by 4 bases and J by 3 bases, and 18 bases separated the two germline ends. Germline V gene data show CDR1 as ENHRY and CDR2 as SYGVKD. This CDR3 has 16 residues.

Notes on this clonotype: One end of the junction fails to match germline, which may point to a read error. This chain joins TRBV5-1 and TRBJ1-4, with TRBD1 matching 7 bases. The CDR3 totals 14 residues. Per germline, CDR1 SGHRS and CDR2 YFSETQ. The CDR3 DNA follows: TGCGCCAGCAGCTTGCAGACAGGGAATGAAAAACGGTTTTTT. It specifies CASSLQTGNEKRFF.

This clonotype has a count of ten or more. This chain connects TRBV20-1 to TRBJ1-5; 7 nucleotides line up with TRBD1. Germline lookup yields CDR1 DFQATT and CDR2 SNEGSKA (reference sequence). Trimming took 8 bases from V and 7 from J; bases not matched to a gene: 8. The CDR3 is 12 residues long. The CDR3 sequence: CSIDRAEQPQHF. The DNA for the CDR3 is TGCAGTATAGACAGGGCAGAGCAGCCCCAGCATTTT.

In its sample, this clonotype was seen a few times. The chain is built from TRBV10-3 and TRBJ1-2, with a tentative D call TRBD1 (6 bases). CDR1 is ENHRY and CDR2 is SYGVKD in the germline V gene. V gave up 3 bases and J gave up 4 bases, with 15 bases separating them. The CDR3 totals 15 residues. CDR3 loop: CAISEERNRAYGYTF. In DNA form, the CDR3 reads TGTGCCATCAGTGAAGAACGTAACAGGGCCTATGGCTACACCTTC.

This clonotype has a handful of counts. The chain joins TRBV28 to TRBJ1-6, with no clear D. The ends were cut back, 5 bases at V and 9 bases at J, with 11 bases in the middle. CDR3 size: 13 residues. The germline V gene encodes CDR1 MDHEN and CDR2 SYDVKM. The CDR3 is CASSRPAASPLHF. CDR3 sequence (DNA): TGTGCCAGCAGTCGCCCCGCGGCTTCACCCCTCCACTTT.

The DNA for the CDR3 is TGTGCCAGCAGCCTAACGACATGGGGGAACACTGAAGCTTTCTTT. This codes for CASSLTTWGNTEAFF. This rearrangement joins TRBV28 to TRBJ1-1; D remains unclear. This CDR3 is built from 15 residues. The V end lost 6 bases, the J end lost 1 base, and 15 bases lay between the germline ends. The V gene's germline CDR1 is MDHEN and CDR2 SYDVKM.

Many counts were recorded for this clonotype. The chain recombines TRBV27 with TRBJ1-6, with TRBD1 identical over 7 bases. Germline loops: CDR1 MNHEY, CDR2 SMNVEV (reference sequence). V lost 1 base and J lost 7; bases outside the gene matches: 13. The CDR3 has 18 residues. The CDR3 DNA sequence: TGTGCCAGCAGTTTATACCTTCCCCCACAGGGGCACAATTCACCCCTCCACTTT. The encoded protein is CASSLYLPPQGHNSPLHF.

The chain carries TRBV29-1 and TRBJ2-7; 9 bases are a match to TRBD1. The junction had 8 bases not matched to a gene; V was cut back by 0 bases and J by 5 bases. CDR1 and CDR2 from the germline V gene are SQVTM and ANQGSEA. This CDR3 is 15 amino acids long. The CDR3 DNA follows: TGCAGCGTTGAAGATCCGGGACAGGGATCGGACGAGCAGTACTTC. This translates into CSVEDPGQGSDEQYF.

This clonotype was counted between two and nine times. This chain joins TRBV21-1 and TRBJ2-7; the D call TRBD1 from the table was never checked on the DNA. TRBV21-1 is a recognized pseudogene. The CDR3 is 13 amino acids. The CDR3 nucleotides are TGTGCCAGCAGCACTCCGGGACAGGGTAGTGAGTGCTTC. Translating gives CASSTPGQGSECF.

Comments on this clonotype: This may come from a read error, since a much larger clone is one base off. The rearrangement joins TRBV29-1 to TRBJ2-6, with 12 bases lining up with TRBD1. CDR1 is SQVTM, CDR2 ANQGSEA, per germline. The CDR3 runs 15 residues. CDR3 protein: CSAGTGGSGAYVLTF. As DNA, the CDR3 is TGCAGCGCCGGGACAGGGGGCTCTGGGGCCTACGTCCTGACTTTC.

This clonotype was observed many times. The CDR3 DNA reads as TGCAGCGTTGAGGGGGGGGTCCGCACAGATACGCAGTATTTT. Encoded protein: CSVEGGVRTDTQYF. The chain couples TRBV29-1 to TRBJ2-3, with 7 nucleotides matching TRBD2. Losses at the gene ends were 3 bases for V and 1 base for J; bases not matched to a gene: 4. From germline, CDR1 is SQVTM and CDR2 ANQGSEA. CDR3 length: 14 residues.